The rows below give T cell receptor beta chains drawn from one sample of a study of a mutant IDH1 vaccine in newly diagnosed glioma. What these receptors recognize is not known. Sequencing was performed with immunoSEQ multiplex PCR; in TCRdb, only in-frame clones are kept and a portion is missing. The sample yields around 61,000 clones, over 70% seen once. Sequenced material: PBMCs, taken from a glioma patient whose treatment included an IDH1 peptide vaccine. The source of these receptors is a middle-aged man with glioma. Both conserved end residues are part of each CDR3. Fields, in order: D gene, V gene, J gene, CDR3 protein. The D gene is left open where the match is weak.

d_call: .
v_call: TRBV29-1
j_call: TRBJ1-2
cdr3_aa: CSVGTPFYGYTF

d_call: TRBD1
v_call: TRBV7-2
j_call: TRBJ1-5
cdr3_aa: CASSQTGKGNQPQHF

d_call: .
v_call: TRBV29-1
j_call: TRBJ1-6
cdr3_aa: CSVQDGLGSPLHF

d_call: TRBD1
v_call: TRBV27
j_call: TRBJ2-1
cdr3_aa: CASSPGQGRAENEQFF

d_call: TRBD2
v_call: TRBV15
j_call: TRBJ2-2
cdr3_aa: CATSVTSGGYTGELFF

d_call: .
v_call: TRBV2
j_call: TRBJ1-1
cdr3_aa: CASSGGRLNTEAFF

d_call: TRBD1
v_call: TRBV4-1
j_call: TRBJ1-4
cdr3_aa: CASRNPWGQGDEKLFF

d_call: .
v_call: TRBV5-1
j_call: TRBJ2-1
cdr3_aa: CASSPGGGNEQFF

d_call: TRBD1
v_call: TRBV27
j_call: TRBJ1-2
cdr3_aa: CASSLGGQTYGYTF

d_call: .
v_call: TRBV29-1
j_call: TRBJ1-1
cdr3_aa: CSVGGGAEAFF

d_call: TRBD1
v_call: TRBV7-8
j_call: TRBJ1-5
cdr3_aa: CASSLRNRGPFRQPQHF

d_call: TRBD1
v_call: TRBV4-1
j_call: TRBJ2-2
cdr3_aa: CASSQSGTGLTGELFF

d_call: .
v_call: TRBV5-4
j_call: TRBJ1-4
cdr3_aa: CASSLANEKLFF

d_call: .
v_call: TRBV30
j_call: TRBJ1-4
cdr3_aa: CAWGETMTNEKLFF

d_call: .
v_call: TRBV25-1
j_call: TRBJ2-3
cdr3_aa: CASKRDTQYF

d_call: TRBD1
v_call: TRBV7-9
j_call: TRBJ2-2
cdr3_aa: CASSLGQGSTGELFF

d_call: .
v_call: TRBV9
j_call: TRBJ2-6
cdr3_aa: CASSLLGGNTVLTF

d_call: .
v_call: TRBV7-2
j_call: TRBJ2-3
cdr3_aa: CASSLRGVYSTDTQYF

d_call: .
v_call: TRBV7-2
j_call: TRBJ1-2
cdr3_aa: CASSPRGYGYTF

d_call: TRBD1
v_call: TRBV19
j_call: TRBJ1-6
cdr3_aa: CASSVGQVSNSPLHF

d_call: .
v_call: TRBV7-6
j_call: TRBJ1-1
cdr3_aa: CASSLGNSNTEAFF

d_call: .
v_call: TRBV6-1
j_call: TRBJ1-2
cdr3_aa: CASSERAAGGYTF

d_call: .
v_call: TRBV19
j_call: TRBJ1-1
cdr3_aa: CASSIVGATEAFF

d_call: .
v_call: TRBV9
j_call: TRBJ1-3
cdr3_aa: CASSVEGGTSGNTIYF

d_call: .
v_call: TRBV6-5
j_call: TRBJ1-2
cdr3_aa: CASSPYRKGGYTF

d_call: TRBD1
v_call: TRBV7-2
j_call: TRBJ2-1
cdr3_aa: CASSLAGQGIGEQFF

d_call: .
v_call: TRBV29-1
j_call: TRBJ1-4
cdr3_aa: CSVERQVGEKLFF

d_call: TRBD1
v_call: TRBV30
j_call: TRBJ2-5
cdr3_aa: CAWSETGGQETQYF

d_call: .
v_call: TRBV2
j_call: TRBJ1-1
cdr3_aa: CASTIGGAKNTEAFF

d_call: .
v_call: TRBV4-1
j_call: TRBJ1-2
cdr3_aa: CASSQDRISSNYGYTF

d_call: TRBD2
v_call: TRBV4-2
j_call: TRBJ2-3
cdr3_aa: CASSHYSGGTDTQYF

d_call: .
v_call: TRBV5-1
j_call: TRBJ2-7
cdr3_aa: CASSFTSSSYEQYF

d_call: .
v_call: TRBV2
j_call: TRBJ2-1
cdr3_aa: CASSESFGNEQFF

d_call: TRBD1
v_call: TRBV6-1
j_call: TRBJ1-5
cdr3_aa: CASSQGQDNQPQHF

d_call: .
v_call: TRBV5-6
j_call: TRBJ1-5
cdr3_aa: CASSLYLGQPQHF

d_call: TRBD1
v_call: TRBV7-9
j_call: TRBJ1-2
cdr3_aa: CASSTQGGLIGRYGYTF

d_call: .
v_call: TRBV11-2
j_call: TRBJ1-6
cdr3_aa: CASSFRGMHNSPLHF

d_call: .
v_call: TRBV28
j_call: TRBJ1-3
cdr3_aa: CASSLSQGIGNTIYF

d_call: .
v_call: TRBV5-1
j_call: TRBJ2-2
cdr3_aa: CASSLVGPNEPGELFF

d_call: TRBD1
v_call: TRBV6-5
j_call: TRBJ2-7
cdr3_aa: CASSYGQGPVEQYF

d_call: .
v_call: TRBV6-5
j_call: TRBJ1-2
cdr3_aa: CASSTGNYGYTF

d_call: .
v_call: TRBV28
j_call: TRBJ2-2
cdr3_aa: CASSFSANTGELFF

d_call: TRBD2
v_call: TRBV2
j_call: TRBJ2-5
cdr3_aa: CASTLAGVETQYF

d_call: TRBD1
v_call: TRBV25-1
j_call: TRBJ2-3
cdr3_aa: CASSVGTGWTDTQYF

d_call: .
v_call: TRBV7-6
j_call: TRBJ1-1
cdr3_aa: CASSPGEDTEAFF

d_call: .
v_call: TRBV6-1
j_call: TRBJ2-5
cdr3_aa: CASSVRDGRQETQYF

d_call: TRBD2
v_call: TRBV15
j_call: TRBJ2-1
cdr3_aa: CATSRETGGSYNEQFF